Each of the 32 T cell receptor beta chains below was sequenced from the same sample in a study of T cells in Graves' hyperthyroidism and ophthalmopathy. Researchers amplified the TCR beta CDR3 regions from RNA transcripts. During a first-round RT-PCR of the TCR CDR3, the HTBI primer set was used. A single record per CDR3 protein comes from TCRdb applying MiXCR to the multiplex PCR reads. The profile covers hundreds of thousands of distinct CDR3 sequences, with 38% appearing a single time and around 10% taken by the ten largest. Sequenced sample: blood. These receptors were taken from a young man with Graves' hyperthyroidism.

This chain connects TRBV7-9 to TRBJ1-1, with D possibly matching TRBD1 (5 bases). The germline V and J ends were trimmed by 5 bases and 7 bases, with 14 bases remaining between them. Germline values: CDR1 SEHNR, CDR2 FQNEAQ (reference sequence). The CDR3 length is 13 residues. In DNA form, the CDR3 reads TGTGCCAGCAGCCAACGGGGGAGTAATGAAGCTTTCTTT. It is translated as CASSQRGSNEAFF.

Details on this clonotype: Here the CDR3 omits its conserved ending phenylalanine or tryptophan, so a read error is the likely source. V is TRBV6-5 and J is TRBJ2-5; the match to TRBD2 covers 10 bases. The CDR3 consists of 15 residues. V shed 4 bases, J shed 5 bases, and the junction held 7 bases outside the gene matches. The germline V gene encodes CDR1 MNHEY and CDR2 SVGAGI. CDR3 sequence reads: CASSLIAGGRETQYL. CDR3 DNA: TGTGCCAGCAGTTTGATAGCGGGAGGCCGGGAGACCCAGTACCTC.

Ten or more counts support this clonotype. The chain recombines TRBV7-2 with TRBJ1-3, with D maybe TRBD1 (6 bases). This CDR3 has 13 residues. The ends were cut back, 5 bases at V and 7 bases at J, with 12 bases in the middle. Germline CDR1 is SGHTA and CDR2 is FQGNSA. The CDR3 DNA reads TGTGCCAGCAGCAGGGACACTCGTAACACCATATATTTT. Amino acid sequence: CASSRDTRNTIYF.

The CDR3 DNA is TGTGCCAGCAGTTTAATAGCGGGCAAAGAGACCCAGTACTTC. The encoded protein is CASSLIAGKETQYF. The V call is TRBV12-3 or TRBV12-4, the J call TRBJ2-5, with 7 bases matching TRBD2. The J segment lost 3 bases and the V segment lost 2 bases, leaving 3 bases of the junction unmatched. This CDR3 region has 14 residues.

This clonotype was counted a few times. V and J are TRBV5-1 and TRBJ2-7, with TRBD1 identical over 7 bases. The CDR3 spans 14 residues. Germline V lookup: CDR1 SGHRS, CDR2 YFSETQ. Trimming cost V 0 bases and J 5 bases; bases outside gene matches: 5. The CDR3: CASSLEGRGNEQYF. CDR3 nucleotide sequence: TGCGCCAGCAGCTTGGAAGGCAGGGGGAACGAGCAGTACTTC.

This chain links TRBV6-1 with TRBJ1-5; D is unclear. Trimming removed 11 bases at V and 0 bases at J, with 11 bases between. CDR1 and CDR2 from the germline V gene are MNHNS and SASEGT. The CDR3 is 13 amino acids. Here the CDR3 DNA reads TGTGCCGCCCAAGAAATTAGCAATCAGCCCCAGCATTTT. Translated, it gives CAAQEISNQPQHF.

In this sample, this clonotype turned up many times. The chain employs TRBV5-1 and TRBJ1-1; D remains unclear. The V end lost 0 bases, the J end lost 1 base, and 7 bases lay between the germline ends. This CDR3 contains 14 residues. Germline V gene lookup returns CDR1 SGHRS and CDR2 YFSETQ. In nucleotides, the CDR3 is TGCGCCAGCAGCTTGGCCTCAGGGAACACTGAAGCTTTCTTT. Amino acid sequence: CASSLASGNTEAFF. Looking up the rest from reference TRBV5-1 and TRBJ1-1 gives the full variable domain: KAGVTQTPRYLIKTRGQQVTLSCSPISGHRSVSWYQQTPGQGLQFLFEYFSETQRNKGNFPGRFSGRQFSNSRSEMNVSTLELGDSALYLCASSLASGNTEAFFGQGTRLTVV.

The chain employs TRBV4-1 and TRBJ1-2; possible D gene TRBD1, 5 bases. This CDR3 spans 15 amino acids. Trimming removed 3 bases from V and 4 bases from J, with 15 bases in between. CDR1 and CDR2 from the germline V gene are MGHRA and YSYEKL. The CDR3: CASSHPATGTYGYTF. In DNA, the CDR3 is TGCGCCAGCAGCCATCCCGCGACCGGGACCTATGGCTACACCTTC.

The chain uses TRBV6-5 and TRBJ1-4, with 7 bases that match TRBD1. The junction had 8 bases not matched to a gene; V was cut back by 5 bases and J by 8 bases. The CDR3 has 14 amino acids. The V gene's germline CDR1 is MNHEY and CDR2 SVGAGI. CDR3 in amino acids: CASSTGTEGEKLFF. The CDR3 nucleotides are TGTGCCAGCAGTACCGGGACAGAAGGAGAAAAACTGTTTTTT.

This clonotype was counted only a few times. The chain couples TRBV10-3 to TRBJ1-5; 7 bases are shared with TRBD1. This CDR3 contains 17 residues. V gave up 3 bases and J gave up 2 bases; unmatched junction bases: 10. Germline values: CDR1 ENHRY, CDR2 SYGVKD. CDR3 amino acids: CAISESGDREGNQPQHF. The CDR3 bases are TGTGCCATCAGTGAATCCGGCGACAGGGAGGGCAATCAGCCCCAGCATTTT.

The chain employs TRBV6-6 and TRBJ1-5; weak D call: TRBD1 (6 bases). Trimming removed 7 bases at V and 5 bases at J, with 18 bases between. This CDR3 is 15 amino acids long. Germline V gene lookup returns CDR1 MNHNY and CDR2 SVGAGI (reference sequence). CDR3 coding DNA: TGTGCCAGCACCCTCCGAGGGGGTTTCTATCAGCCCCAGCATTTT. This translates into CASTLRGGFYQPQHF.

This clonotype was recorded only once. The chain uses TRBV2 and TRBJ2-7; TRBD1 matches at 11 bases. Germline V gives CDR1 SNHLY, CDR2 FYNNEI. J lost 6 bases, V lost 5 bases, and 9 bases had no gene match. The CDR3 runs 15 residues. The CDR3 bases are TGTGCCAGCAGTTTGGCCGGGACAGGGGGGAGCGAGCAGTACTTC. Translated: CASSLAGTGGSEQYF.

With regard to this clonotype: A much larger clone differs by one base, so this may be a read error. The chain couples TRBV2 to TRBJ2-6, with D unclear. CDR3 length: 15 amino acids. Trimming removed 6 bases at V and 1 base at J, with 10 bases between. The germline CDR1 and CDR2 sequences are SNHLY and FYNNEI. CDR3 residues: CASSGTTSGANVLTF. DNA of the CDR3: TGTGCCAGCAGCGGCACGACGTCTGGGGCCAACGTCCTGACTTTC.

This clonotype was detected only a few times. The chain links TRBV7-8 to TRBJ2-7; the match to TRBD2 covers 9 bases. The CDR3 has 15 residues. CDR1 and CDR2 (germline): SGHVS, FQNEAQ. J was trimmed by 2 bases and V by 3 bases; bases with no gene match: 5. CDR3 protein: CASSFGAGGPYEQYF. CDR3 nucleotide sequence: TGTGCCAGCAGCTTTGGTGCGGGAGGGCCCTACGAGCAGTACTTC.

This clonotype was recorded many times. The V call is TRBV7-2, the J call TRBJ2-5; a weak D match, TRBD2 (6 bases). Germline V gives CDR1 SGHTA, CDR2 FQGNSA. CDR3 size: 15 residues. Trimming stripped 1 base from V and 1 base from J, with 10 bases between. CDR3 DNA: TGTGCCAGCAGCTTAGTGGCAGCGGGCCAAGAGACCCAGTACTTC. This translates into CASSLVAAGQETQYF. The full variable domain, its missing parts supplied by reference TRBV7-2 and TRBJ2-5, is GAGVSQSPSNKVTEKGKDVELRCDPISGHTALYWYRQSLGQGLEFLIYFQGNSAPDKSGLPSDRFSAERTGGSVSTLTIQRTQQEDSAVYLCASSLVAAGQETQYFGPGTRLLVL.

This clonotype came up many times. The rearrangement links TRBV29-1 to TRBJ2-7, with D uncertain. CDR3 length equals 13 residues. Germline loops: CDR1 SQVTM, CDR2 ANQGSEA. The V end was cut by 2 bases, the J end by 2 bases, with 10 bases between. The CDR3 sequence is CSVERDLPYEQYF. The CDR3, as DNA: TGCAGCGTTGAAAGGGATCTCCCCTACGAGCAGTACTTC.

This clonotype was recorded many times. The V gene is TRBV19, the J gene TRBJ1-1; a weak D match, TRBD1 (5 bases). The CDR3 covers 13 residues. V was clipped by 1 base and J by 7 bases, with 10 bases between them. The germline gives CDR1 LNHDA, CDR2 SQIVND (reference sequence). Here the CDR3 reads CASSIGGHVEAFF. CDR3 DNA: TGTGCCAGTAGTATAGGTGGACACGTTGAAGCTTTCTTT.

This clonotype was observed many times. The chain recombines TRBV10-3 with TRBJ1-3; perhaps TRBD1 as D (6 bases). The CDR3 totals 13 residues. The ends were cut back, 8 bases at V and 2 bases at J, with 10 bases in the middle. CDR1 is ENHRY, CDR2 SYGVKD, per germline. In DNA, the CDR3 is TGTGCCATCCTTACAGGGCCTGGAAACACCATATATTTT. This translates into CAILTGPGNTIYF.

A few counts support this clonotype. The rearrangement links TRBV20-1 to TRBJ2-7; D is undetermined. The CDR3 is 14 residues long. Between the trimmed V and J ends, which lost 1 base and 2 bases, there was a span of 12 bases. Germline V gives CDR1 DFQATT, CDR2 SNEGSKA (reference sequence). As DNA, the CDR3 is TGCAGTGCTAGAGCCCCCGGACGGACCTACGAGCAGTACTTC. Its translation is CSARAPGRTYEQYF.

Written as DNA, the CDR3 is TGTGCCAGCAGCCCTCCCAGGGTTAGCACTGAAGCTTTCTTT. As protein: CASSPPRVSTEAFF. The gene calls are TRBV5-5 and TRBJ1-1; perhaps TRBD1 as D (5 bases). The germline V gene has CDR1 SGHKS and CDR2 YYEKEE (reference sequence). The CDR3 length is 14 residues. V was trimmed by 4 bases and J by 4 bases, leaving 14 bases between them.

The J gene is TRBJ2-5, the V gene TRBV7-2; a weak D match, TRBD1 (5 bases). CDR3 length equals 14 residues. V lost 3 bases, J lost 9 bases, and 17 bases lay in between. Germline CDR1 and CDR2: SGHTA and FQGNSA. The CDR3 here is CASSFRESNQPQYF. CDR3 sequence (DNA): TGTGCCAGCAGCTTCAGGGAAAGCAATCAGCCCCAGTACTTC.

The chain recombines TRBV4-1 with TRBJ2-7; TRBD1 or TRBD2 may be the D gene (5 bases each). V was clipped by 0 bases and J by 2 bases, with 8 bases between them. CDR3 length: 14 residues. Germline V gene data show CDR1 as MGHRA and CDR2 as YSYEKL. The CDR3 region has the DNA TGCGCCAGCAGCCAAGATCGGGGACCCTACGAGCAGTACTTC. Translating it yields CASSQDRGPYEQYF.

This chain links TRBV25-1 with TRBJ2-7, with 8 bases fitting TRBD2. Germline CDR1 and CDR2: MGHDK and SYGVNS. Germline trimming cut 5 bases from V and 7 bases from J; bases unmatched to any gene: 22. The CDR3 is 18 amino acids. The CDR3 is CASSYGVSGSHPVGEQYF. CDR3 in DNA: TGTGCCAGCAGTTACGGGGTCAGCGGGAGCCACCCCGTGGGGGAGCAGTACTTC.

The rearrangement joins TRBV6-1 to TRBJ2-7, with 9 bases aligning to TRBD1. The trim removed 4 bases at V and 2 bases at J, leaving 6 bases unmatched. This CDR3 has 15 residues. The germline V gene has CDR1 MNHNS and CDR2 SASEGT. CDR3 sequence: CASSATGTGTYEQYF. In DNA form, the CDR3 reads TGTGCCAGCAGTGCCACCGGGACAGGGACCTACGAGCAGTACTTC.

About this clonotype itself: A much larger clone differs from this one at a single base, so this may be a read error. The chain links TRBV5-1 to TRBJ2-6; D remains ambiguous. CDR1 and CDR2 (germline): SGHRS, YFSETQ. This CDR3 region has 15 residues. V lost 4 bases and J 0 bases, leaving 8 bases between the germline ends. CDR3 region: CASSMADSGANVLTF. CDR3 coding DNA: TGCGCCAGCAGCATGGCAGACTCTGGGGCCAACGTCCTGACTTTC.

The chain combines TRBV19 with TRBJ2-3; D is perhaps TRBD1 (5 bases). Germline V gene sequence: CDR1 LNHDA, CDR2 SQIVND (reference sequence). The CDR3 loop spans 14 amino acids. The V end lost 1 base, the J end lost 11 bases, and 16 bases lay between the germline ends. CDR3 nucleotides: TGTGCCAGTAGTATAGCCGCCAGGGCCTACGAGCAGTATTTT. Protein sequence: CASSIAARAYEQYF.

Points on this clonotype: One base away lies a much larger clone, so this may be a sequencing read error. V is TRBV2 and J is TRBJ1-1, with D unclear. The V gene's germline CDR1 is SNHLY and CDR2 FYNNEI. CDR3 length equals 16 residues. CDR3 sequence (DNA): TGTGCCAGCAGTGAAGGAGATGGCGGTGATGCACTTGAAACTTTCTTT. This codes for CASSEGDGGDALETFF.

This clonotype has more than one count but fewer than ten. The chain employs TRBV3-1 and TRBJ2-7, with D unresolved. V shed 0 bases and J shed 6 bases, with 6 bases lying between them. Per germline, CDR1 LGHDT and CDR2 YNNKEL (reference sequence). The CDR3 contains 12 residues. This chain's CDR3 is CASSQEFGEQYF. For the CDR3, the DNA is TGTGCCAGCAGCCAAGAGTTCGGCGAGCAGTACTTC.

The chain joins TRBV6-1 to TRBJ1-2; D may be TRBD1 (6 bases). Trimming left V 4 bases short and J 3 bases short, with 21 bases between. Germline values: CDR1 MNHNS, CDR2 SASEGT. This CDR3 comprises 17 residues. This CDR3 is CASSAYDRTTGDYGYTF. The CDR3 DNA follows: TGTGCCAGCAGTGCGTACGACAGGACCACCGGGGACTATGGCTACACCTTC.

This clonotype was observed a handful of times. The chain links TRBV11-1 to TRBJ2-7; D is possibly TRBD2 (5 bases). Germline loops: CDR1 SGHAT, CDR2 FQDESV (reference sequence). V was pared by 1 base and J by 2 bases, with 15 bases between. The CDR3 is 16 amino acids. CDR3 sequence (DNA): TGTGCCAGCAGCTTAGATTTGGGCTCTAGCACCTACGAGCAGTACTTC. Encoded protein: CASSLDLGSSTYEQYF. Together with reference TRBV11-1 and TRBJ2-7, the CDR3 gives the full variable domain: EAEVAQSPRYKITEKSQAVAFWCDPISGHATLYWYRQILGQGPELLVQFQDESVVDDSQLPKDRFSAERLKGVDSTLKIQPAELGDSAMYLCASSLDLGSSTYEQYFGPGTRLTVT.

This clonotype has a handful of counts. V is TRBV12-3 or TRBV12-4 and J is TRBJ1-1; no reliable D call. The CDR3 spans 11 residues. Trimming shortened V by 7 bases and J by 7 bases, and 10 bases separated the two germline ends. The CDR3 sequence is CASMYPFEAFF. The CDR3 DNA reads as TGTGCCAGCATGTATCCCTTTGAAGCTTTCTTT.

This clonotype showed up many times. The chain uses TRBV4-1 and TRBJ1-1; D gene uncertain. Germline CDR1 and CDR2: MGHRA and YSYEKL. This CDR3 has 12 amino acids. The V end lost 2 bases, the J end lost 3 bases, and 4 bases lay between the germline ends. The CDR3 region has the DNA TGCGCCAGCAGCCAACTCGACACTGAAGCTTTCTTT. Translating gives CASSQLDTEAFF.